This T cell receptor beta chain originates from a study of shared clonotypes between healthy human individuals. Study context: CD4 naive and CD4 memory each took three plates per donor, while CD8 naive took two and CD8 memory one.

Method: immunoSEQ multiplex PCR; TCRdb's copy keeps in-frame clones and lacks some. The sample contains millions of clones, approximately 93% of which appear only once. The CDR3 extends over 14 amino acids. Germline V gene lookup returns CDR1 SNHLY and CDR2 FYNNEI. The germline V and J ends were trimmed by 3 bases and 4 bases, with 12 bases remaining between them. This clone is a singleton in its sample. Sequenced input: naive CD4+ T cells from PBMCs. Subset defined: CD45RA+ positively selected. The chain is built from TRBV2 and TRBJ1-1; no reliable D call. This TCR was recovered from a man between 18 and 35 years old in good health. Some clones in this sample may be carry-over from other donors' samples. The CDR3 bases are TGTGCCAGCAGTGAGAGGACGGACGGCACTGAAGCTTTCTTT. Translated, it gives CASSERTDGTEAFF.